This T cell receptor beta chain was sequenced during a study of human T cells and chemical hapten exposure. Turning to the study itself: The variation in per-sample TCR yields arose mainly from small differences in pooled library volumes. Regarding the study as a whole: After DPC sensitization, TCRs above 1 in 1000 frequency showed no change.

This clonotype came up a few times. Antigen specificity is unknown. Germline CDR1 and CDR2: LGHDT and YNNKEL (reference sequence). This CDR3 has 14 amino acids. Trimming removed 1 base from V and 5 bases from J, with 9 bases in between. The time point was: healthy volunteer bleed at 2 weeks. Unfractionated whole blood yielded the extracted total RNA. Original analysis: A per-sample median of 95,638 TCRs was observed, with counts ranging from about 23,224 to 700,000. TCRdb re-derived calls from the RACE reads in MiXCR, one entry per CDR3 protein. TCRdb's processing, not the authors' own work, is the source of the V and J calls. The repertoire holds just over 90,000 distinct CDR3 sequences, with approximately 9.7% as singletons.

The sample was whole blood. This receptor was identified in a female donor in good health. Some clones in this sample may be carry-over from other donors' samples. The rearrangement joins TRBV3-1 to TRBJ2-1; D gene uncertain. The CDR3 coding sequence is TGTGCCAGCAGCCAAGTCCGCGACCACAATGAGCAGTTCTTC. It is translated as CASSQVRDHNEQFF.